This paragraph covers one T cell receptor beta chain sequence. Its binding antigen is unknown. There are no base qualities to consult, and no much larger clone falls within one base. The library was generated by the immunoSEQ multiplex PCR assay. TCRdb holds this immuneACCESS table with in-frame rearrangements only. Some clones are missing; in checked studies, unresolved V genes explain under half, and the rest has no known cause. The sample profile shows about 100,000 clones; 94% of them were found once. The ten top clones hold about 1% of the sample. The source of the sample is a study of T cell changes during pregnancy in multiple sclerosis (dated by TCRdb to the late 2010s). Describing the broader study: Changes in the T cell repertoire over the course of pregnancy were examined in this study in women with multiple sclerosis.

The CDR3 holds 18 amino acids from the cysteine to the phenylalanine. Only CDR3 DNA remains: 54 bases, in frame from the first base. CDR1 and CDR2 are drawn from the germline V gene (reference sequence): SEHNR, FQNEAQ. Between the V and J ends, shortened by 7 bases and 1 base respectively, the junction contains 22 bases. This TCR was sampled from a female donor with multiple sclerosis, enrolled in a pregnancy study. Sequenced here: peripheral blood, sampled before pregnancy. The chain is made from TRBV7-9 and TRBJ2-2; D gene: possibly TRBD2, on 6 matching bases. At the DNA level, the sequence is TGTGCCAGCAACTCTATGCCCTCGGGAGTGAAGAACACCGGGGAGCTGTTTTTT. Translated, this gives CASNSMPSGVKNTGELFF.